The TCR beta chain described here comes from a study of cytomegalovirus exposure and HLA in healthy donors. Study outcomes and limitations: An apparent linkage of common viral pathogens to several of the most significant clusters emerged in a later analysis.

Points on this clone: The antigen is unknown.

Both 60 Vbeta primers and 13 Jbeta primers went into the PCR. Using immunoSEQ multiplex PCR, the repertoire was profiled, and TCRdb retains in-frame clones only, with some absent. The sample shows tens of thousands of clones, approximately 84% of them seen only once. Looked up from germline, CDR1 is SGDLS and CDR2 is YYNGEE. This CDR3 comprises 14 residues. V gave up 0 bases and J gave up 4 bases, with 10 bases separating them. The source is a woman aged 50 to 60 in good health and CMV-seronegative. The sequenced sample consisted of PBMCs. The chain joins TRBV9 to TRBJ1-1; D gene unclear. The CDR3 loop reads CASSVEGGSTEAFF. In DNA, the CDR3 is TGTGCCAGCAGCGTAGAAGGCGGGAGCACTGAAGCTTTCTTT.